Listed below are T cell receptor beta chains from one sample, sequenced in a study of blood T cell repertoires in COVID-19. Libraries were prepared by immunoSEQ multiplex PCR; TCRdb keeps only in-frame clonotypes and omits some of them. Of around 330,000 clones listed, roughly 87% were seen once; the top ten hold about 8.9%. The specimen sequenced was PBMCs or T cells enriched from blood (not recorded which). These receptors all come from a young woman who had recovered from COVID-19. The CDR3 runs from the conserved cysteine through the conserved F or W.

>TRBV30|TRBJ2-3
CALAGEGDTQYF
>TRBV28|TRBJ2-7
CASGSLQGSRHEQYF
>TRBV28|TRBJ1-1
CASSLLNTEAFF
>TRBV27|TRBJ1-6
CASSYATGTTNSPLHF
>TRBV15|TRBJ2-5
CATSSGLAGAQYF
>TRBV7-3|TRBJ1-1
CASSLTGGGTEAFF
>TRBV18|TRBJ1-5
CASSPPTGHKGGNQPQHF
>TRBV19|TRBJ1-6
CAGARVHNSPLHF
>TRBV6-2/TRBV6-3|TRBJ2-7
CASSYRWRTYEQYF
>TRBV6-2/TRBV6-3|TRBJ1-1
CASSSLRGAEAFF
>TRBV9|TRBJ2-7
CASSVGLTTGTGGADEQYF
>TRBV30|TRBJ1-4
CAWASEWDEKLFF
>TRBV9|TRBJ1-3
CASSAGISGNTIYF
>TRBV3-1/TRBV3-2|TRBJ1-3
CASSRWTGEAGNTIYF
>TRBV4-1|TRBJ1-4
CASSHDRESGKLFF
>TRBV9|TRBJ1-4
CASSLRTGGANEKLFF
>TRBV5-1|TRBJ2-2
CASSLGQSTGELFF
>TRBV6-5|TRBJ1-6
CASSSRNSPLHF
>TRBV28|TRBJ2-7
CASSLSGEVGLAGDEQYF
>TRBV5-1|TRBJ2-7
CASSLVSSGRLGSYEQYF
>TRBV28|TRBJ1-1
CASSTDRKRYENTEAFF
>TRBV7-2|TRBJ1-1
CASSLEPQGARAFF
>TRBV7-2|TRBJ1-5
CASSNYNQPQHF
>TRBV5-1|TRBJ2-7
CASSLRGLAAYEQYF
>TRBV28|TRBJ2-5
CASRESGGQQETQYF
>TRBV6-2/TRBV6-3|TRBJ1-4
CASSNQIRGRGATNEKLFF
>TRBV6-5|TRBJ1-5
CASSTGEGQPQHF
>TRBV12-3/TRBV12-4|TRBJ2-7
CASRTGGNGEQYF
>TRBV5-4|TRBJ1-2
CASSWGGTGDYGYTF
>TRBV28|TRBJ2-7
CASGSPAETGSNEQYF
>TRBV5-1|TRBJ1-2
CASSLEAGQTNYGYTF
>TRBV3-1/TRBV3-2|TRBJ1-1
CASSPPGTGLLSAFF
>TRBV4-2|TRBJ2-5
CASSQDLGGEKTQYF
>TRBV28|TRBJ1-1
CATLTGSVTEAFF
>TRBV9|TRBJ1-1
CASSEGDGWNTEAFF
>TRBV9|TRBJ2-5
CASSVGARGGETQYF
>TRBV9|TRBJ1-2
CASSPGQGLTNGYTF
>TRBV4-1|TRBJ2-1
CASSQDMGTGTYNEQFF
>TRBV18|TRBJ2-2
CASSPETVANTGELFF
>TRBV7-3|TRBJ2-2
CASSSTTGPDTGELFF